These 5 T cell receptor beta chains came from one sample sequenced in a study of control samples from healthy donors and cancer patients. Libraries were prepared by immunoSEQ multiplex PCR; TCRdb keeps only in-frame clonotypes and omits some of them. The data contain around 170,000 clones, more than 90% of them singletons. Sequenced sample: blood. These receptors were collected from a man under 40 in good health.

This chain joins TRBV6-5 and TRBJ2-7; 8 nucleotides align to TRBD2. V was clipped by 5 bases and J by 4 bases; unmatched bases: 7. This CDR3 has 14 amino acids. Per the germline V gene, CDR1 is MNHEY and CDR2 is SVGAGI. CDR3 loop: CASSRSGSGYEQYF. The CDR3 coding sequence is TGTGCCAGCAGTAGAAGCGGGAGTGGGTACGAGCAGTACTTC.

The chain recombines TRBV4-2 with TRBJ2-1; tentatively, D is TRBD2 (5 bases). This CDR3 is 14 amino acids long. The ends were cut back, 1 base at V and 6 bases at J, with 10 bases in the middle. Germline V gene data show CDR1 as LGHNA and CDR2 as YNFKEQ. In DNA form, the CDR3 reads TGTGCCAGCAGCCAAGGAGGGCCGGGCAATGAGCAGTTCTTC. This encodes CASSQGGPGNEQFF.

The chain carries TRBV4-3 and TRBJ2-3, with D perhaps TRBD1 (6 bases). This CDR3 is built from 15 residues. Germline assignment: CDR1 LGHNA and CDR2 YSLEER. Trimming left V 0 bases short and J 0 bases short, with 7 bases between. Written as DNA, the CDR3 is TGCGCCAGCAGCCAAGAACAGGGTAGCACAGATACGCAGTATTTT. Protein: CASSQEQGSTDTQYF.

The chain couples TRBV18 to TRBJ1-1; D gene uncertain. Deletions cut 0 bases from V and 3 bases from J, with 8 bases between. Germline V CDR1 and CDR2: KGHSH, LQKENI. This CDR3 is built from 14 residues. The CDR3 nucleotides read TGTGCCAGCTCACCACCAGGTTCGCACACTGAAGCTTTCTTT. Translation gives CASSPPGSHTEAFF.

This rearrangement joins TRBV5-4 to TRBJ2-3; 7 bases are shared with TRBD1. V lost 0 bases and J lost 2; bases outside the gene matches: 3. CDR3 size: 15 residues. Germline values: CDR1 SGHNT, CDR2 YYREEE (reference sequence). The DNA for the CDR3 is TGTGCCAGCAGCTTGGACAGGGGACCCACAGATACGCAGTATTTT. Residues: CASSLDRGPTDTQYF.